This TCR beta chain was retrieved from a study of shared clonotypes between healthy human individuals. Study summary: Plates per donor: three CD4 naive, three CD4 memory, two CD8 naive, one CD8 memory.

The genomic DNA of each subset was split evenly across several immunoSEQ plates. Authors' processing steps: ImmunoSEQ output held junction-only sequences without quality scores, so filtering differed. Assay used: immunoSEQ multiplex PCR; TCRdb lists only in-frame clones, some missing. The DNA gave D and trimming, while V, J and clone size come from that table. The sample holds some 1 million clones, around four fifths seen once. Findings of the study overall: Shared across a few donors were around 4.7% of the naive CD4 clonotypes.

The germline V and J ends were trimmed by 7 bases and 2 bases, with 11 bases remaining between them. Looked up from germline, CDR1 is WSHSY and CDR2 is SAAADI. CDR3 length: 13 residues. In the case of this clone: Antigen unknown.

Sequencing used memory CD4+ T cells sorted from blood. The subset is: CD45RA-negative fraction. The sequence was obtained from a young man in good health. The chain employs TRBV10-2 and TRBJ1-2; no reliable D call. DNA for the CDR3: TGCGCCAGCACCGAGAGGAGCAACTATGGCTACACCTTC. Protein product: CASTERSNYGYTF.